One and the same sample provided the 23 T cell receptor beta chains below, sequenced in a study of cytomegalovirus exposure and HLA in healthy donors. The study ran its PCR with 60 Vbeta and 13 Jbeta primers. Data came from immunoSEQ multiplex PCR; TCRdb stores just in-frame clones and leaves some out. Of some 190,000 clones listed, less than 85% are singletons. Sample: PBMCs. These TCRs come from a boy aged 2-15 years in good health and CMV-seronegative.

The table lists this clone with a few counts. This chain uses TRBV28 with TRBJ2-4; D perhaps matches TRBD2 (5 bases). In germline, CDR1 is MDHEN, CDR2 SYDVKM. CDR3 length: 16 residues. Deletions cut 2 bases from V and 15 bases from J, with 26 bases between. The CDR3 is CASSLPTGHRDPGRYF. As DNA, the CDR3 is TGTGCCAGCAGTTTACCCACTGGCCACCGGGATCCTGGACGGTACTTC.

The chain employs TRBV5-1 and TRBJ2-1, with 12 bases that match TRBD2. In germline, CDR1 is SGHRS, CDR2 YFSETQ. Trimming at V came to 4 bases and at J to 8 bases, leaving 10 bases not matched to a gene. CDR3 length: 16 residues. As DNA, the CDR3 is TGCGCCAGCAGCAGGACTAGCGGGGTCGTCAGCGATGAGCAGTTCTTC. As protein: CASSRTSGVVSDEQFF. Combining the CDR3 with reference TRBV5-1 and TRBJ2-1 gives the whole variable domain KAGVTQTPRYLIKTRGQQVTLSCSPISGHRSVSWYQQTPGQGLQFLFEYFSETQRNKGNFPGRFSGRQFSNSRSEMNVSTLELGDSALYLCASSRTSGVVSDEQFFGPGTRLTVL.

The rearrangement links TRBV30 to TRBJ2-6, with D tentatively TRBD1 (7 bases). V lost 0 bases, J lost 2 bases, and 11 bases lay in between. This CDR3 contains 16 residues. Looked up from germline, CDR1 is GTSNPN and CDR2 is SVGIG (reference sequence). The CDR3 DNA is TGTGCCTGGAGTGTAGGGGGGACAGCTGGGGCCAACGTCCTGACTTTC. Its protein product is CAWSVGGTAGANVLTF.

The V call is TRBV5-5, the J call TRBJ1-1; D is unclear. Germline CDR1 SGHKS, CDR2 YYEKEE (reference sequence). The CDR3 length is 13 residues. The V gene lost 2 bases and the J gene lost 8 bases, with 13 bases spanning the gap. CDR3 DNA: TGTGCCAGCAGCTTTCATCGGGGAAGAGAAGCTTTCTTT. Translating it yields CASSFHRGREAFF.

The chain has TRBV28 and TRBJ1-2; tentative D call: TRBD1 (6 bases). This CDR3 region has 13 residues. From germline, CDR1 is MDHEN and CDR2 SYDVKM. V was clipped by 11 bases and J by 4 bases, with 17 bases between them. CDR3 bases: TGTGCCGCCCGACAGTGGGACATCTATGGCTACACCTTC. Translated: CAARQWDIYGYTF.

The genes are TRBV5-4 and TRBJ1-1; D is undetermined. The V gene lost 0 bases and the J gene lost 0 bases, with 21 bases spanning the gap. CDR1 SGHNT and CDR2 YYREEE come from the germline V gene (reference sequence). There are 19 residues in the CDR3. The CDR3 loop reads CASSLAGVKAATMNTEAFF. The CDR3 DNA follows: TGTGCCAGCAGCTTGGCCGGGGTAAAGGCAGCTACAATGAACACTGAAGCTTTCTTT.

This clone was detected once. This chain's CDR3 is CASSFCKWEGGTYEQYF. The CDR3 DNA sequence: TGTGCCAGCAGCTTTTGTAAGTGGGAGGGGGGAACCTACGAGCAGTACTTC. This chain links TRBV12-1 with TRBJ2-7; the table's D call, TRBD2, has no DNA check behind it. TRBV12-1 is labeled a pseudogene. The CDR3 spans 17 residues.

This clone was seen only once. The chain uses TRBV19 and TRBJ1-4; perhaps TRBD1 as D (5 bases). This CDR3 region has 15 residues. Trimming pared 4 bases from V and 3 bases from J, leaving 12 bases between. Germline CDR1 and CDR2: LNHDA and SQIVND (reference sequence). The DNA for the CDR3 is TGTGCCAGTAGTACATCAGGGATGGCTAATGAAAAACTGTTTTTT. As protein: CASSTSGMANEKLFF.

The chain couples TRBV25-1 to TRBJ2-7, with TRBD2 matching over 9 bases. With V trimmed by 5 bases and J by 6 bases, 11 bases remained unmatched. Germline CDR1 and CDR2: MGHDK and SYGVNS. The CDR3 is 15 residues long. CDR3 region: CASSPREGQSREQYF. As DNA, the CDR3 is TGTGCCAGCAGTCCGCGGGAGGGCCAATCTCGCGAGCAGTACTTC.

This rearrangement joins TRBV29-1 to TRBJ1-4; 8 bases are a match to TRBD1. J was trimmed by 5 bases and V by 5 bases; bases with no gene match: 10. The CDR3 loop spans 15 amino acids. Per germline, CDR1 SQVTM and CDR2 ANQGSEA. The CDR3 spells CSVLTFRDRNEKLFF. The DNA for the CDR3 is TGCAGCGTTCTTACCTTCCGGGACAGGAATGAAAAACTGTTTTTT. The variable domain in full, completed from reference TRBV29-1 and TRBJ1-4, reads SAVISQKPSRDICQRGTSLTIQCQVDSQVTMMFWYRQQPGQSLTLIATANQGSEATYESGFVIDKFPISRPNLTFSTLTVSNMSPEDSSIYLCSVLTFRDRNEKLFFGSGTQLSVL.

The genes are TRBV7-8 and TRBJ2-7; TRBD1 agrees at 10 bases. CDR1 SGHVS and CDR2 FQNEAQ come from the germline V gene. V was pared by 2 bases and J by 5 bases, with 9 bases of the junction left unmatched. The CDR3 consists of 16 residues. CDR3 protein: CASSLLGQGFVDEQYV. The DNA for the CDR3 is TGTGCCAGCAGCTTATTGGGACAGGGGTTCGTCGACGAGCAGTACGTC.

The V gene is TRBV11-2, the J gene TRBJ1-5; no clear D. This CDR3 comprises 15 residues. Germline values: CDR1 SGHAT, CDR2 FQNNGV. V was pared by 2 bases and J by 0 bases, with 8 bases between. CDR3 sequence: CASSLLGDSNQPQHF. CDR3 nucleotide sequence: TGTGCCAGCAGCTTACTGGGCGATAGCAATCAGCCCCAGCATTTT.

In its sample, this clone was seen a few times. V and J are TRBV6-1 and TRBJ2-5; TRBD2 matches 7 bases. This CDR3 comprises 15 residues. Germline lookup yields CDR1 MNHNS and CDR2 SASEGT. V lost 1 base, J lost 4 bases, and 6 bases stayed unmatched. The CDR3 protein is CASSEVAGEAETQYF. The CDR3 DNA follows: TGTGCCAGCAGTGAAGTTGCGGGGGAGGCAGAGACCCAGTACTTC.

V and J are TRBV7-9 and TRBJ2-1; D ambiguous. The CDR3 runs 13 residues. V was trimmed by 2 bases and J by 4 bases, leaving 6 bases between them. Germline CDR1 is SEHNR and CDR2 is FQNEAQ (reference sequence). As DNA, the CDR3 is TGTGCCAGCAGCTTAAACACGTACAATGAGCAGTTCTTC. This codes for CASSLNTYNEQFF.

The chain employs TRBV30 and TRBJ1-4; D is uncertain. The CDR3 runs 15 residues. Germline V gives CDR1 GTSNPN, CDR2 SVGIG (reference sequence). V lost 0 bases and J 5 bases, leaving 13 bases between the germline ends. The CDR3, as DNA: TGTGCCTGGAGTGTCCTACTGGGGAGGAATGAAAAACTGTTTTTT. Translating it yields CAWSVLLGRNEKLFF.

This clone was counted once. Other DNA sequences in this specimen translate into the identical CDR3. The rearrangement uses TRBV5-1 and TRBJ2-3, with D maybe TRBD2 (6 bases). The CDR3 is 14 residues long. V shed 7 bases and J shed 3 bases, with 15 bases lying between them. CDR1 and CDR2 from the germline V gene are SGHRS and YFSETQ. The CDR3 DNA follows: TGCGCCAGCCAGGCAGCTAGCGTAACAGATACGCAGTATTTT. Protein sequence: CASQAASVTDTQYF.

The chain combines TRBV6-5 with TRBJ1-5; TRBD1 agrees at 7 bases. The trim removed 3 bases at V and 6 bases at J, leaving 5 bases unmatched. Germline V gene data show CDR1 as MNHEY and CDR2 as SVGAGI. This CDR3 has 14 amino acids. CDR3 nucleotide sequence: TGTGCCAGCAGTTATCGGACAGGTACTCAGCCCCAGCATTTT. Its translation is CASSYRTGTQPQHF.

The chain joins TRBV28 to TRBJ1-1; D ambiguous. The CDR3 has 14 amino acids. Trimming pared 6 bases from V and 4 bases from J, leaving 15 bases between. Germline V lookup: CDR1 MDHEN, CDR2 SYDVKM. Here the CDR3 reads CASRTNGEFTEAFF. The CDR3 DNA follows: TGTGCCAGCAGGACCAACGGGGAGTTCACTGAAGCTTTCTTT.

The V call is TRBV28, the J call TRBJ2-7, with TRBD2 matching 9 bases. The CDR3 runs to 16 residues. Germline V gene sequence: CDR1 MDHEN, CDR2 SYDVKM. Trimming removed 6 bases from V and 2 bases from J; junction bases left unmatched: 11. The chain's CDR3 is CASSLPEAGGTYEQYF. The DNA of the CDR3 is TGTGCCAGCAGCCTCCCTGAAGCGGGAGGTACCTACGAGCAGTACTTC.

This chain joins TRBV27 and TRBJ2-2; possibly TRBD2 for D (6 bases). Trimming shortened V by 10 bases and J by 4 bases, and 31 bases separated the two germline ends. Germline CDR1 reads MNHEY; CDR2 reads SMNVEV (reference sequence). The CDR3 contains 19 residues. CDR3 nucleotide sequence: TGTGCCAACCTGACGGCGGGGACGCGCGGCCCTAATTTCACCGGGGAGCTGTTTTTT. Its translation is CANLTAGTRGPNFTGELFF.

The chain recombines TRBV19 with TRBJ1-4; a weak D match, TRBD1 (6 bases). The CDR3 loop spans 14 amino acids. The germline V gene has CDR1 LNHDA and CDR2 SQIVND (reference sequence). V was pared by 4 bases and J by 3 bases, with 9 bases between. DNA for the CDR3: TGTGCCAGTAGTAGCCCAGGGGCTAATGAAAAACTGTTTTTT. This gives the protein CASSSPGANEKLFF.

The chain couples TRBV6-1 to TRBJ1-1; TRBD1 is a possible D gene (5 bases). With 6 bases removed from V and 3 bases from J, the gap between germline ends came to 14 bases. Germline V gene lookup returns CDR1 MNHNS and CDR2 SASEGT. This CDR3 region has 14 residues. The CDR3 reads CASSYGGMDTEAFF. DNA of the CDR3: TGTGCCAGCAGCTATGGGGGGATGGACACTGAAGCTTTCTTT.

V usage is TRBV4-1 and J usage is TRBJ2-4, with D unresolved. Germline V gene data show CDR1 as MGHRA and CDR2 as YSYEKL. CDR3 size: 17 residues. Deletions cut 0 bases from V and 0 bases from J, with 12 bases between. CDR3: CASSQDYTEIAKNIQYF. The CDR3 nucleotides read TGCGCCAGCAGCCAAGACTATACTGAAATAGCCAAAAACATTCAGTACTTC.